This TCR beta chain originates from a study of beta chain features in type 1 diabetes. From germline, CDR1 is SGHRS and CDR2 YFSETQ. The V and J ends lost 3 bases and 5 bases respectively, with 7 bases between them. The CDR3 is made up of 12 amino acids. Study-wide results and caveats: All four CD4+ subsets of Type 1 diabetes patients contained TCRB CDR3s that were moderately but significantly shorter.

Expressed TCRB transcripts were sequenced because the isolated RNA had all been reverse transcribed beforehand. Generated by immunoSEQ multiplex PCR, the TCRdb table keeps only in-frame clones and is missing some. The sample holds approximately 250,000 clones, 11% seen once. The sample holds a few counts of this clone. Its antigen remains unknown. This chain connects TRBV5-1 to TRBJ2-3; a possible D gene is TRBD1 (5 bases). The sample comprised naive CD4+ T cells from blood. The TCR was taken from a man younger than 45 with type 1 diabetes. The CDR3 loop is CASSYQGDTQYF. The CDR3 coding sequence is TGCGCCAGCAGCTATCAGGGAGATACGCAGTATTTT.